This passage covers 11 T cell receptor beta chains from one sample sequenced in a study of radiotherapy plus CTLA-4 blockade in lung cancer. Assay used: immunoSEQ multiplex PCR; TCRdb lists only in-frame clones, some missing. This table has 100,000 or so clones, roughly 85% appearing once. Here the sequenced sample was peripheral blood, taken from a patient treated with radiotherapy plus ipilimumab. The receptors stem from a human donor with non-small cell lung cancer that progressed on radiotherapy plus ipilimumab.

The chain couples TRBV5-8 to TRBJ2-7; 14 nucleotides line up with TRBD2. CDR3 length equals 16 residues. The V and J ends lost 3 bases and 5 bases, in that order; junction bases with no gene match: 7. CDR1 SGHTS and CDR2 YDEGEE come from the germline V gene. The CDR3 spells CASSSGTSGSPDEQYV. As DNA, the CDR3 is TGTGCCAGCAGCTCCGGGACTAGCGGGAGTCCCGACGAGCAGTACGTC.

The genes are TRBV12-5 and TRBJ2-7; D gene unclear. This CDR3 is built from 13 residues. Trimming pared 5 bases from V and 7 bases from J, leaving 15 bases between. Per the germline V gene, CDR1 is LGHNT and CDR2 is FRNRAP. The CDR3 protein is CASGAIQAREQYF. In nucleotides, the CDR3 is TGTGCTAGTGGTGCCATACAAGCGCGGGAGCAGTACTTC.

The rearrangement uses TRBV6-6 and TRBJ2-1; D not certain. Trimming removed 4 bases from V and 8 bases from J, with 21 bases in between. The CDR3 is made up of 16 amino acids. CDR1 and CDR2 from the germline V gene are MNHNY and SVGAGI (reference sequence). The CDR3 here is CASSSLLGGPGDEQFF. CDR3 coding DNA: TGTGCCAGCAGTTCCCTCCTCGGCGGCCCTGGGGATGAGCAGTTCTTC.

CDR3 in amino acids: CASSTPRGPGYEQYF. The CDR3 DNA sequence: TGTGCCAGCAGCACCCCAAGGGGGCCGGGTTACGAGCAGTACTTC. This rearrangement joins TRBV27 to TRBJ2-7; TRBD1 matches 7 bases. Germline CDR1 reads MNHEY; CDR2 reads SMNVEV (reference sequence). This CDR3 contains 15 residues. V was pared by 6 bases and J by 4 bases, with 12 bases of the junction left unmatched.

The CDR3 region is CAWKQVYEQYF. DNA of the CDR3: TGTGCCTGGAAGCAGGTTTACGAGCAGTACTTC. The chain couples TRBV30 to TRBJ2-7; D is unresolved. The CDR3 sequence is 11 residues long. V was trimmed by 4 bases and J by 4 bases, leaving 8 bases between them. Germline V gene data show CDR1 as GTSNPN and CDR2 as SVGIG (reference sequence).

The CDR3 here is CASSFSGAEQYF. The CDR3 nucleotides are TGTGCCAGCAGCTTCTCCGGGGCCGAGCAGTACTTC. The rearrangement links TRBV5-6 to TRBJ2-5; D is tentatively TRBD1 or TRBD2 (5 bases each). Near its end, the DNA agrees better with TRBJ2-7, so the J call may be wrong. The germline V gene encodes CDR1 SGHDT and CDR2 YYEEEE. This CDR3 is built from 12 residues.

The V call is TRBV4-1, the J call TRBJ2-2, with 11 bases identical to TRBD1. Germline trimming cut 8 bases from V and 6 bases from J; bases unmatched to any gene: 14. Per germline, CDR1 MGHRA and CDR2 YSYEKL. This CDR3 contains 17 residues. The DNA for the CDR3 is TGCGCCAGCGGGACAGGGGGTGAGCTGGGAGGTTCCGGGGAGCTGTTTTTT. This translates into CASGTGGELGGSGELFF.

This clone was counted a single time. The chain links TRBV6-5 to TRBJ2-1; unclear D gene. Trimming pared 6 bases from V and 9 bases from J, leaving 21 bases between. Germline V gene sequence: CDR1 MNHEY, CDR2 SVGAGI. This CDR3 has 15 amino acids. The CDR3 protein is CASRIYYEGPSEQFF. As DNA, the CDR3 is TGTGCCAGCAGGATATACTATGAAGGACCGAGTGAGCAGTTCTTC.

The chain carries TRBV7-9 and TRBJ2-1; D gene uncertain. Germline CDR1 and CDR2: SEHNR and FQNEAQ (reference sequence). The CDR3 covers 11 residues. Between the trimmed V and J ends, which lost 4 bases and 7 bases, there was a span of 5 bases. CDR3 region: CASSSQNEQFF. CDR3 nucleotide sequence: TGTGCCAGCAGCTCCCAAAATGAGCAGTTCTTC. Variable domain in full (rest from reference TRBV7-9 and TRBJ2-1): DTGVSQNPRHKITKRGQNVTFRCDPISEHNRLYWYRQTLGQGPEFLTYFQNEAQLEKSRLLSDRFSAERPKGSFSTLEIQRTEQGDSAMYLCASSSQNEQFFGPGTRLTVL.

The rearrangement links TRBV5-4 to TRBJ2-2; 14 bases are shared with TRBD2. Germline V gene data show CDR1 as SGHNT and CDR2 as YYREEE (reference sequence). V shed 9 bases, J shed 6 bases, and the junction held 7 bases outside the gene matches. The CDR3 sequence is 15 residues long. The CDR3 loop is CATNPGLAGAGELFF. In nucleotides, the CDR3 is TGTGCCACCAATCCGGGACTAGCGGGAGCCGGGGAGCTGTTTTTT.

The CDR3 coding sequence is TGTGCCAGAAGCTTGGAGATAACCCGAGCGGGCCCCTACGAGCAGTACTTC. It specifies CARSLEITRAGPYEQYF. The chain employs TRBV5-3 and TRBJ2-7; possibly TRBD2 for D (6 bases). TRBV5-3 is sorted into the ORF group, with uncertain function. Trimming pared 0 bases from V and 2 bases from J, leaving 18 bases between. This CDR3 contains 17 residues.